Listed here are 29 T cell receptor beta chains from one sample, sequenced in a study of CD8 T cells in Susac syndrome. Random hexamers were used to reverse transcribe roughly 0.5 to 1 ug of RNA. TCRdb reprocessed the immunoSEQ multiplex PCR reads with MiXCR, giving one entry per CDR3 protein. The table lists approximately 71,000 distinct CDR3 sequences, 95% to 96% of them singletons, with more than 0.09% in the top ten. The specimen sequenced was CD4+ T cells from PBMCs. Receptors were obtained from a human donor with multiple sclerosis.

The chain carries TRBV5-4 and TRBJ2-2; possible D gene TRBD2, 6 bases. The CDR3 totals 16 residues. The V and J ends lost 2 bases and 5 bases respectively, with 16 bases between them. The germline V gene has CDR1 SGHNT and CDR2 YYREEE (reference sequence). The CDR3 DNA is TGTGCCAGCAGCTTTGCGGGACTCCGGTTGACCGGGGAGCTGTTTTTT. Translated, it gives CASSFAGLRLTGELFF.

The rearrangement links TRBV6-5 to TRBJ2-3; no firm D call. The CDR3 runs 13 residues. The V end lost 11 bases, the J end lost 1 base, and 13 bases lay between the germline ends. Germline V lookup: CDR1 MNHEY, CDR2 SVGAGI. CDR3 coding DNA: TGTGCCGTACGAGGAAGGGGCACAGATACGCAGTATTTT. This translates into CAVRGRGTDTQYF.

V gene TRBV7-9 combines with J gene TRBJ1-5; D call uncertain. CDR1 and CDR2 (germline): SEHNR, FQNEAQ (reference sequence). The length of the CDR3 is 14 residues. V was shortened by 6 bases and J by 2 bases, with 11 bases between the two germline ends. The CDR3 reads CASSSPERNQPQHF. DNA of the CDR3: TGTGCCAGCAGTTCTCCTGAGCGCAATCAGCCCCAGCATTTT.

The V and J genes are TRBV18 and TRBJ2-7; perhaps TRBD1 as D (6 bases). From germline, CDR1 is KGHSH and CDR2 LQKENI. Trimming left V 0 bases short and J 7 bases short, with 13 bases between. The CDR3 sequence is 14 residues long. The CDR3 sequence is CASSPPSGAGEQYF. For the CDR3, the DNA is TGTGCCAGCTCACCACCTTCAGGGGCGGGTGAGCAGTACTTC.

This chain uses TRBV6-6 with TRBJ2-5; 10 bases are shared with TRBD1. J was trimmed by 5 bases and V by 2 bases; bases with no gene match: 8. The CDR3 totals 16 residues. Germline V lookup: CDR1 MNHNY, CDR2 SVGAGI (reference sequence). CDR3 in DNA: TGTGCCAGCAGTTACAATCCCGGGACAGGGGACGAGACCCAGTACTTC. As protein: CASSYNPGTGDETQYF.

The chain carries TRBV5-4 and TRBJ2-7, with TRBD2 matching over 14 bases. Trimming took 3 bases from V and 4 from J; bases not matched to a gene: 6. This CDR3 has 16 residues. Germline CDR1 is SGHNT and CDR2 is YYREEE (reference sequence). The DNA for the CDR3 is TGTGCCAGCAGCTCCGGACTAGCGGGGGGTGTGTACGAGCAGTACTTC. Protein product: CASSSGLAGGVYEQYF.

This rearrangement joins TRBV19 to TRBJ2-5; D gene uncertain. Trimming stripped 3 bases from V and 4 bases from J, with 6 bases between. CDR3 size: 12 residues. CDR1 LNHDA and CDR2 SQIVND come from the germline V gene (reference sequence). The DNA of the CDR3 is TGTGCCAGTAGTATTACTGGAGAGACCCAGTACTTC. This gives the protein CASSITGETQYF.

This clonotype showed up just once. The V call is TRBV14, the J call TRBJ2-3; D gene uncertain. Germline CDR1 is SGHDN and CDR2 is FVKESK. CDR3 length: 13 amino acids. V was trimmed by 4 bases and J by 4 bases, leaving 9 bases between them. The CDR3 bases are TGTGCCAGCAGCCTGTGGTCCCCAGATACGCAGTATTTT. Translated, it gives CASSLWSPDTQYF.

V is TRBV30 and J is TRBJ1-4, with 7 nucleotides matching TRBD1. Trimming removed 5 bases from V and 7 bases from J; junction bases left unmatched: 10. This CDR3 region has 14 residues. Germline CDR1 reads GTSNPN; CDR2 reads SVGIG (reference sequence). The CDR3 sequence: CAWGRGQGVEKLFF. The CDR3 DNA follows: TGTGCCTGGGGAAGGGGGCAAGGGGTTGAAAAACTGTTTTTT.

The chain is built from TRBV11-2 and TRBJ2-2; TRBD2 agrees at 10 bases. The V gene's germline CDR1 is SGHAT and CDR2 FQNNGV. CDR3 size: 17 residues. J lost 5 bases, V lost 7 bases, and 13 bases had no gene match. CDR3: CASIPTSLAGVTGELFF. CDR3 DNA sequence: TGTGCCAGCATCCCAACCTCGCTAGCGGGGGTGACCGGGGAGCTGTTTTTT. Using reference TRBV11-2 and TRBJ2-2 for the parts outside the CDR3, the full variable domain is EAGVAQSPRYKIIEKRQSVAFWCNPISGHATLYWYQQILGQGPKLLIQFQNNGVVDDSQLPKDRFSAERLKGVDSTLKIQPAKLEDSAVYLCASIPTSLAGVTGELFFGEGSRLTVL.

The chain has TRBV4-1 and TRBJ1-2; 9 bases agree with TRBD1. The ends lost 3 bases at V and 8 bases at J; junction bases unmatched: 16. The CDR3 covers 17 residues. Germline V gene lookup returns CDR1 MGHRA and CDR2 YSYEKL. CDR3 DNA sequence: TGCGCCAGCAGCCAGCCCGGACGACAGGGGGGCTATGTCGGCTACACCTTC. It codes for CASSQPGRQGGYVGYTF.

The chain uses TRBV28 and TRBJ2-5; a possible D gene is TRBD2 (5 bases). The CDR3 has 14 amino acids. Trimming cost V 2 bases and J 4 bases, with 11 bases left between them. Germline V CDR1 and CDR2: MDHEN, SYDVKM. The CDR3 loop reads CASSLERVLETQYF. The CDR3, as DNA: TGTGCCAGCAGTTTAGAGAGGGTCCTAGAGACCCAGTACTTC.

This sequence joins TRBV7-9 and TRBJ2-1; D is unresolved. The length of the CDR3 is 14 residues. Germline V gene lookup returns CDR1 SEHNR and CDR2 FQNEAQ (reference sequence). V was shortened by 5 bases and J by 4 bases, with 12 bases between the two germline ends. CDR3 DNA: TGTGCCAGCAGCCCTGCAGGAGTATACAATGAGCAGTTCTTC. It translates to CASSPAGVYNEQFF.

The rearrangement links TRBV29-1 to TRBJ1-2; 8 nucleotides line up with TRBD1. The germline gives CDR1 SQVTM, CDR2 ANQGSEA. There are 13 residues in the CDR3. Losses at the gene ends were 5 bases for V and 4 bases for J; bases not matched to a gene: 6. The CDR3 DNA reads TGCAGCGTTCTCGGACAGGGCCGCTATGGCTACACCTTC. The encoded protein is CSVLGQGRYGYTF. Together with reference TRBV29-1 and TRBJ1-2, the CDR3 gives the full variable domain: SAVISQKPSRDICQRGTSLTIQCQVDSQVTMMFWYRQQPGQSLTLIATANQGSEATYESGFVIDKFPISRPNLTFSTLTVSNMSPEDSSIYLCSVLGQGRYGYTFGSGTRLTVV.

The chain carries TRBV9 and TRBJ2-3; 8 bases are shared with TRBD2. V shed 5 bases and J 3 bases; nucleotides not matched to a gene: 5. Germline CDR1 SGDLS, CDR2 YYNGEE. The CDR3 extends over 14 amino acids. Here the CDR3 reads CASSSGLGTDTQYF. The CDR3, as DNA: TGTGCCAGCAGTTCGGGACTAGGGACAGATACGCAGTATTTT.

The V and J genes are TRBV27 and TRBJ2-7, with 9 bases matching TRBD2. The ends lost 8 bases at V and 6 bases at J; junction bases unmatched: 11. This CDR3 contains 14 residues. The germline V gene has CDR1 MNHEY and CDR2 SMNVEV (reference sequence). The CDR3 loop is CASQARRGGLEQYF. CDR3 DNA sequence: TGTGCCAGCCAGGCTAGGCGGGGGGGCCTCGAGCAGTACTTC.

The chain has TRBV7-6 and TRBJ2-7; D gene unclear. Germline V CDR1 and CDR2: SGHVS, FNYEAQ. This CDR3 has 14 residues. V gave up 5 bases and J gave up 2 bases, with 13 bases separating them. In nucleotides, the CDR3 is TGTGCCAGCAGCCTAGACGGACGGGCCTACGAGCAGTACTTC. This encodes CASSLDGRAYEQYF.

This chain links TRBV20-1 with TRBJ1-1, with D perhaps TRBD1 (6 bases). Germline CDR1 DFQATT, CDR2 SNEGSKA (reference sequence). This CDR3 spans 13 amino acids. V lost 6 bases to trimming and J lost 3 bases, with 14 bases between them. This chain's CDR3 is CSAQRPGDTEAFF. CDR3 nucleotides: TGCAGTGCCCAGCGCCCAGGGGACACTGAAGCTTTCTTT.

The chain joins TRBV5-6 to TRBJ2-7; 9 positions match TRBD1. J lost 0 bases, V lost 4 bases, and 8 bases had no gene match. The CDR3 has 16 amino acids. Germline CDR1 and CDR2: SGHDT and YYEEEE. The CDR3 here is CASSPPGQGFSYEQYF. In DNA, the CDR3 is TGTGCCAGCAGCCCGCCGGGACAGGGATTCTCCTACGAGCAGTACTTC.

This clonotype was picked up a small number of times. The chain combines TRBV12-3 or TRBV12-4 with TRBJ2-2; D remains ambiguous. This CDR3 spans 13 amino acids. The V gene lost 6 bases and the J gene lost 3 bases, with 8 bases spanning the gap. CDR3 residues: CASRRQDTGELFF. The CDR3 DNA sequence: TGTGCCAGCAGGCGCCAGGACACCGGGGAGCTGTTTTTT.

The chain uses TRBV9 and TRBJ2-1; a weak D match, TRBD2 (7 bases). CDR1 SGDLS and CDR2 YYNGEE come from the germline V gene. This CDR3 spans 16 amino acids. Trimming pared 0 bases from V and 7 bases from J, leaving 17 bases between. CDR3 bases: TGTGCCAGCAGCGTAGCGACGGGGGGCGCTGGTAATGAGCAGTTCTTC. It yields the protein CASSVATGGAGNEQFF.

This clonotype was detected once. This chain joins TRBV12-3 or TRBV12-4 and TRBJ2-1; 7 bases fit TRBD2. This CDR3 is built from 12 residues. The junction had 4 bases not matched to a gene; V was cut back by 6 bases and J by 8 bases. The CDR3 reads CASRGGGYEQFF. The CDR3 DNA reads TGTGCCAGCAGGGGCGGGGGATATGAGCAGTTCTTC.

This clonotype was detected once. The chain links TRBV7-6 to TRBJ2-3; 10 nucleotides match TRBD2. The germline V gene has CDR1 SGHVS and CDR2 FNYEAQ. This CDR3 comprises 17 residues. Trimming cost V 1 base and J 0 bases; bases outside gene matches: 4. CDR3 DNA: TGTGCCAGCAGCTTAGGGACTAGCGGCTCTAGCACAGATACGCAGTATTTT. Its protein product is CASSLGTSGSSTDTQYF. The variable domain in full, with the rest retrieved from reference TRBV7-6 and TRBJ2-3, is GAGVSQSPRYKVTKRGQDVALRCDPISGHVSLYWYRQALGQGPEFLTYFNYEAQQDKSGLPNDRFSAERPEGSISTLTIQRTEQRDSAMYRCASSLGTSGSSTDTQYFGPGTRLTVL.

This sequence joins TRBV12-3 or TRBV12-4 and TRBJ2-3; the match to TRBD2 covers 8 bases. The CDR3 loop spans 14 amino acids. Losses at the gene ends were 3 bases for V and 6 bases for J; bases not matched to a gene: 5. The CDR3 region is CASSLRGAEDTQYF. In nucleotides, the CDR3 is TGTGCCAGCAGTTTGCGGGGGGCGGAGGATACGCAGTATTTT.

This chain uses TRBV3-1 with TRBJ1-1; 9 bases map to TRBD1. Losses at the gene ends were 3 bases for V and 2 bases for J; bases not matched to a gene: 7. This CDR3 has 16 residues. Germline V gene sequence: CDR1 LGHDT, CDR2 YNNKEL (reference sequence). The chain's CDR3 is CASSQYNRGRNTEAFF. CDR3 coding DNA: TGTGCCAGCAGCCAGTATAACAGGGGGCGAAACACTGAAGCTTTCTTT. Combining the CDR3 with reference TRBV3-1 and TRBJ1-1 gives the whole variable domain DTAVSQTPKYLVTQMGNDKSIKCEQNLGHDTMYWYKQDSKKFLKIMFSYNNKELIINETVPNRFSPKSPDKAHLNLHINSLELGDSAVYFCASSQYNRGRNTEAFFGQGTRLTVV.

V usage is TRBV5-6 and J usage is TRBJ2-3; 8 positions match TRBD2. Trimming cost V 2 bases and J 5 bases; bases outside gene matches: 10. Germline V CDR1 and CDR2: SGHDT, YYEEEE. The CDR3 is made up of 16 amino acids. DNA of the CDR3: TGTGCCAGCAGCTTATTTCGGGGGGGCCAGGGAGATACGCAGTATTTT. Protein sequence: CASSLFRGGQGDTQYF.

The chain employs TRBV7-2 and TRBJ2-7; unclear D gene. Trimming shortened V by 5 bases and J by 8 bases, and 16 bases separated the two germline ends. This CDR3 is built from 13 residues. The germline V gene has CDR1 SGHTA and CDR2 FQGNSA. Here the CDR3 DNA reads TGTGCCAGCAGCCTTGAGGTGTCTAGGAAGCAGTACTTC. It encodes CASSLEVSRKQYF.

The chain links TRBV5-1 to TRBJ1-6; TRBD1 matches at 9 bases. J gave up 10 bases and V 3 bases, and 5 bases lay outside the gene matches. The CDR3 is 14 amino acids. CDR1 is SGHRS, CDR2 YFSETQ, per germline. The CDR3 spells CASSSGQGRSPLHF. CDR3 coding DNA: TGCGCCAGCAGCTCTGGACAGGGGAGGTCACCCCTCCACTTT.

The chain carries TRBV7-2 and TRBJ2-3; maybe TRBD2 (6 bases). Germline-derived CDR1 and CDR2 are SGHTA and FQGNSA. The CDR3 contains 14 residues. V lost 6 bases to trimming and J lost 6 bases, with 16 bases between them. DNA for the CDR3: TGTGCCAGCAGTCCCCGGGACTCACCCGATACGCAGTATTTT. As protein: CASSPRDSPDTQYF. Filled out from reference TRBV7-2 and TRBJ2-3, the complete variable domain reads GAGVSQSPSNKVTEKGKDVELRCDPISGHTALYWYRQSLGQGLEFLIYFQGNSAPDKSGLPSDRFSAERTGGSVSTLTIQRTQQEDSAVYLCASSPRDSPDTQYFGPGTRLTVL.